What follows are 19 T cell receptor beta chains derived from one specimen sequenced in a study of beta chain features in type 1 diabetes. Study-level results: In all four CD4+ subsets, TCRB CDR3 length was significantly, moderately reduced in type 1 diabetes.

Their specific antigens are unknown. The study reverse transcribed the entire isolated RNA, so it sequenced expressed TCRB transcripts. The protocol was immunoSEQ multiplex PCR, while the TCRdb copy is restricted to in-frame clones and leaves out a portion. Of 17,000 or so clones in the sample, roughly two thirds were seen once. Sample: stem cell memory CD4+ T cells from blood. Receptor source: a man younger than 45 with type 1 diabetes.

J is TRBJ2-3 and V is TRBV4-3; 9 bases align to TRBD2. Germline values: CDR1 LGHNA, CDR2 YSLEER. After removal of 5 bases from V and 9 bases from J, the junction contained 3 bases not matched to a gene. This CDR3 has 12 amino acids. Written as DNA, the CDR3 is TGCGCCAGCAGCATGGGACTAGCCACGCAGTATTTT. Its translation is CASSMGLATQYF.

The rearrangement uses TRBV7-3 and TRBJ1-6; tentative D call: TRBD1 (5 bases). The CDR3 contains 13 residues. V was clipped by 1 base and J by 10 bases, with 8 bases between them. The germline V gene encodes CDR1 SGHTA and CDR2 FQGTGA. The CDR3 nucleotides are TGTGCCAGCAGCTTAAATACAGGCTCACCCCTCCACTTT. This codes for CASSLNTGSPLHF.

V is TRBV10-1 and J is TRBJ1-6, with D tentatively TRBD1 (6 bases). Between the trimmed V and J ends, which lost 7 bases and 8 bases, there was a span of 9 bases. Germline V gives CDR1 WNHNN, CDR2 SYGVQD (reference sequence). The CDR3 has 12 amino acids. The CDR3: CASTYRDSPLHF. CDR3 bases: TGCGCCAGCACCTACAGGGATTCACCCCTCCACTTT.

The rearrangement joins TRBV7-3 to TRBJ1-6; D not certain. The germline V and J ends were trimmed by 1 base and 3 bases, with 7 bases remaining between them. The CDR3 is 15 residues long. CDR1 SGHTA and CDR2 FQGTGA come from the germline V gene. This CDR3 reads CASSLMGSYNSPLHF. Written as DNA, the CDR3 is TGTGCCAGCAGCTTAATGGGCAGCTATAATTCACCCCTCCACTTT.

This clone occurred once. V is TRBV28 and J is TRBJ1-2; 8 nucleotides match TRBD1. Germline CDR1 MDHEN, CDR2 SYDVKM. The junction had 5 bases not matched to a gene; V was cut back by 4 bases and J by 4 bases. This CDR3 has 14 amino acids. CDR3 region: CASSSGGAGYGYTF. DNA for the CDR3: TGTGCCAGCAGTTCAGGGGGCGCTGGCTATGGCTACACCTTC.

This clone appeared a single time. The chain uses TRBV11-3 and TRBJ1-5, with D unresolved. This CDR3 has 18 residues. Trimming shortened V by 2 bases and J by 1 base, and 18 bases separated the two germline ends. Looked up from germline, CDR1 is SGHNT and CDR2 is YENEEA. The CDR3 loop is CASSLTSRSPGSNQPQHF. For the CDR3, the DNA is TGTGCCAGCAGCTTAACTTCTCGGTCCCCGGGGAGCAATCAGCCCCAGCATTTT.

The J gene is TRBJ2-3, the V gene TRBV18, with a weak D call TRBD1 (6 bases). Germline V gives CDR1 KGHSH, CDR2 LQKENI. The CDR3 sequence is 18 residues long. Deletions cut 0 bases from V and 0 bases from J, with 16 bases between. CDR3 sequence reads: CASSPPVAQGPSTDTQYF. CDR3 DNA: TGTGCCAGCTCACCACCGGTAGCTCAGGGGCCAAGCACAGATACGCAGTATTTT.

The V gene is TRBV15, the J gene TRBJ1-2, with 9 positions matching TRBD1. Trimming at V came to 0 bases and at J to 6 bases, leaving 2 bases not matched to a gene. Germline CDR1 and CDR2: LNHNV and YYDKDF (reference sequence). The CDR3 sequence is 14 residues long. The CDR3 DNA reads as TGTGCCACCAGCAGAGATAACAGGGGGCATGGCTACACCTTC. Amino acid sequence: CATSRDNRGHGYTF.

For the CDR3, the DNA is TGTGCCAGCAGCTTGCGTAAAGAGACCCAGTACTTC. It yields the protein CASSLRKETQYF. The chain couples TRBV5-6 to TRBJ2-5; D is unresolved. Germline CDR1 reads SGHDT; CDR2 reads YYEEEE. The CDR3 is made up of 12 amino acids. Deletions cut 1 base from V and 3 bases from J, with 4 bases between.

The chain carries TRBV6-5 and TRBJ2-7; D remains ambiguous. This CDR3 has 15 residues. Germline loops: CDR1 MNHEY, CDR2 SVGAGI. Trimming pared 0 bases from V and 5 bases from J, leaving 14 bases between. The CDR3 DNA reads as TGTGCCAGCAGTTACTCGAATGGGCATCGCAACGAGCAGTACTTC. Translation gives CASSYSNGHRNEQYF.

This clone appeared a few times. The chain is built from TRBV6-6 and TRBJ2-7, with D tentatively TRBD1 (5 bases). This CDR3 comprises 14 residues. The germline V gene has CDR1 MNHNY and CDR2 SVGAGI (reference sequence). Deletions cut 6 bases from V and 2 bases from J, with 14 bases between. DNA of the CDR3: TGTGCCAGCAGGAGGACACGGTCTGCCTACGAGCAGTACTTC. Its protein is CASRRTRSAYEQYF.

This chain joins TRBV28 and TRBJ1-2; no reliable D call. CDR3 length: 15 amino acids. V lost 3 bases to trimming and J lost 4 bases, with 15 bases between them. Germline V gives CDR1 MDHEN, CDR2 SYDVKM. The CDR3, as DNA: TGTGCCAGCAGTTTCTATTTGGGCCTCGGCTATGGCTACACCTTC. Its translation: CASSFYLGLGYGYTF.

The gene calls are TRBV7-2 and TRBJ2-7; no clear D gene. V was trimmed by 1 base and J by 2 bases, leaving 12 bases between them. The CDR3 runs 15 residues. From germline, CDR1 is SGHTA and CDR2 FQGNSA. The CDR3 here is CASSLGAGQPYEQYF. The CDR3 nucleotides read TGTGCCAGCAGCTTAGGGGCCGGCCAGCCCTACGAGCAGTACTTC.

This clone has more than one count but fewer than ten. This rearrangement joins TRBV9 to TRBJ2-3; 9 bases match TRBD2. From germline, CDR1 is SGDLS and CDR2 YYNGEE. The CDR3 is 16 residues long. Trimming removed 0 bases from V and 0 bases from J; junction bases left unmatched: 2. In DNA form, the CDR3 reads TGTGCCAGCAGCGTAGGGACTAGCGTTAGCACAGATACGCAGTATTTT. Encoded protein: CASSVGTSVSTDTQYF. Full variable domain (outside the CDR3, taken from reference TRBV9 and TRBJ2-3): DSGVTQTPKHLITATGQRVTLRCSPRSGDLSVYWYQQSLDQGLQFLIQYYNGEERAKGNILERFSAQQFPDLHSELNLSSLELGDSALYFCASSVGTSVSTDTQYFGPGTRLTVL.

This chain links TRBV11-2 with TRBJ2-1, with TRBD1 matching over 11 bases. The germline V gene encodes CDR1 SGHAT and CDR2 FQNNGV. V gave up 1 base and J gave up 8 bases; unmatched junction bases: 1. The CDR3 covers 14 residues. As DNA, the CDR3 is TGTGCCAGCAGCTTAGGGACAGGGGGCGATGAGCAGTTCTTC. Translation gives CASSLGTGGDEQFF.

The chain recombines TRBV11-2 with TRBJ1-2; D uncertain. The germline CDR1 and CDR2 sequences are SGHAT and FQNNGV. Between the trimmed V and J ends, which lost 5 bases and 5 bases, there was a span of 15 bases. The CDR3 sequence is 14 residues long. CDR3 bases: TGTGCCAGCAGCCTAGGAATCTCGGGGTATGGCTACACCTTC. Translation: CASSLGISGYGYTF.

This clone was seen a handful of times. CDR3 amino acids: CASSSGGGRYEQFF. The CDR3 coding sequence is TGTGCCAGCAGCTCCGGGGGGGGCCGCTATGAGCAGTTCTTC. This chain connects TRBV7-2 to TRBJ2-1, with TRBD2 matching 8 bases. Germline V gives CDR1 SGHTA, CDR2 FQGNSA. The junction had 7 bases not matched to a gene; V was cut back by 4 bases and J by 8 bases. CDR3 length equals 14 residues. The entire variable domain, with the rest obtained from reference TRBV7-2 and TRBJ2-1, is as follows: GAGVSQSPSNKVTEKGKDVELRCDPISGHTALYWYRQSLGQGLEFLIYFQGNSAPDKSGLPSDRFSAERTGGSVSTLTIQRTQQEDSAVYLCASSSGGGRYEQFFGPGTRLTVL.

The rearrangement uses TRBV7-9 and TRBJ1-3, with 9 nucleotides matching TRBD1. V lost 5 bases and J lost 6; bases outside the gene matches: 14. CDR3 size: 17 residues. CDR1 is SEHNR, CDR2 FQNEAQ, per germline (reference sequence). The CDR3 sequence is CASSPARTGELVNTIYF. The CDR3 coding sequence is TGTGCCAGCAGCCCGGCCAGGACAGGGGAGCTAGTAAACACCATATATTTT.

The V call is TRBV2, the J call TRBJ2-4; D possibly corresponds to TRBD2 (5 bases). Deletions cut 0 bases from V and 3 bases from J, with 18 bases between. CDR3 length: 18 residues. Germline lookup yields CDR1 SNHLY and CDR2 FYNNEI. The CDR3 bases are TGTGCCAGCAGTGAAGCGCTTAGGACCCCCCGGGGCAAAAACATTCAGTACTTC. It encodes CASSEALRTPRGKNIQYF.